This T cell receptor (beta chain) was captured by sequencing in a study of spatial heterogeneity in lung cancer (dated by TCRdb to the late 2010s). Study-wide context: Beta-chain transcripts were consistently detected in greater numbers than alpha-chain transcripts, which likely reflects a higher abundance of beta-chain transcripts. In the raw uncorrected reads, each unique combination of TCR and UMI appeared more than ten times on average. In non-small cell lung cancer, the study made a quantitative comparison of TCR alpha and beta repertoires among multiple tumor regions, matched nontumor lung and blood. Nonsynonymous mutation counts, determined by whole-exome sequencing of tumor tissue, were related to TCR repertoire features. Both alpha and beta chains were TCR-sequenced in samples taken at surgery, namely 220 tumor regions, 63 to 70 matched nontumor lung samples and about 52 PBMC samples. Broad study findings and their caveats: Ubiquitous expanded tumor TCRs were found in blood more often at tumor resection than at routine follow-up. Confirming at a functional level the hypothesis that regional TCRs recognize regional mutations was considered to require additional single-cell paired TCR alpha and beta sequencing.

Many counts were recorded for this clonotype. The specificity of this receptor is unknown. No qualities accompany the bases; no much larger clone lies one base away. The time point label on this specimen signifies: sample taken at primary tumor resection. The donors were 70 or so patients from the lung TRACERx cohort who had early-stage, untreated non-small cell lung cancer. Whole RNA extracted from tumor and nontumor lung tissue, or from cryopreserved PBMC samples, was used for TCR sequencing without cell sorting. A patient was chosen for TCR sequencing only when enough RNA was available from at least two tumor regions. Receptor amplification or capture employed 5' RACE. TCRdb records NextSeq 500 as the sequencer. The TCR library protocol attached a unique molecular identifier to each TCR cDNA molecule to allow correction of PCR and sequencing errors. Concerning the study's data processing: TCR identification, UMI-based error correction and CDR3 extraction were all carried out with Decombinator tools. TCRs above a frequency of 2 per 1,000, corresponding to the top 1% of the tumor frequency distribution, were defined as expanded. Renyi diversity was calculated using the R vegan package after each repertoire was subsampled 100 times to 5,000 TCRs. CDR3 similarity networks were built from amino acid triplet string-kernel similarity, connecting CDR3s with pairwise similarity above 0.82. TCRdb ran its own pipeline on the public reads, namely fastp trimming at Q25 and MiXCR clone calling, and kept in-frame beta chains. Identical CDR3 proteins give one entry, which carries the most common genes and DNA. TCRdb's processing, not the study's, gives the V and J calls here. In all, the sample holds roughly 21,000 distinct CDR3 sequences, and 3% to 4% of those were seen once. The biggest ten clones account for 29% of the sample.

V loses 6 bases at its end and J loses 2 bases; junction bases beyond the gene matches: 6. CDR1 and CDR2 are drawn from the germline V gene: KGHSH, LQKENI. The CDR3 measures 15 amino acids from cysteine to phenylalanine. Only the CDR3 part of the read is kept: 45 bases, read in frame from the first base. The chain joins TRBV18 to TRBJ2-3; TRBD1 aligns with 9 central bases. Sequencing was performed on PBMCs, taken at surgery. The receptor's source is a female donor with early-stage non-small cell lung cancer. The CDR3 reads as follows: CASSSGQGFTDTQYF. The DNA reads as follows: TGTGCCAGCTCGTCGGGACAGGGATTCACAGATACGCAGTATTTT.